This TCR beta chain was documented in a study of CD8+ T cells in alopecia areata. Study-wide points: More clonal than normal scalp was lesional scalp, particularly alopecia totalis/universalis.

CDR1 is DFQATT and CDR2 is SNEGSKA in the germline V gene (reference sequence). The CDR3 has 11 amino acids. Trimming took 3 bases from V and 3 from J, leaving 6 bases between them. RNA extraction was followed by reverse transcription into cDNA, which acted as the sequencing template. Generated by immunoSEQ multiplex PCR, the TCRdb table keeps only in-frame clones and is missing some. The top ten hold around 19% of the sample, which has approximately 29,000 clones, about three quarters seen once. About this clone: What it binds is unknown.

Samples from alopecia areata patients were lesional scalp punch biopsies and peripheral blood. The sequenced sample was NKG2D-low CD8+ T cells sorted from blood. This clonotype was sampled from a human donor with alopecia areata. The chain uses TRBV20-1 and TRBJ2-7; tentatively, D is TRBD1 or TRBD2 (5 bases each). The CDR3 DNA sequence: TGCAGTGCTAGGGGGGACTACGAGCAGTACTTC. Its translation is CSARGDYEQYF.